This passage covers 12 T cell receptor beta chains from one sample sequenced in a study of blood T cell repertoires in COVID-19. Sequencing was performed with immunoSEQ multiplex PCR; in TCRdb, only in-frame clones are kept and a portion is missing. The data show 130,000 or so clones, around 63% seen once. Sequencing input: peripheral blood. The receptor set was obtained from a woman aged 70-85 years with acute or convalescent COVID-19.

J is TRBJ2-2 and V is TRBV4-1; 10 bases line up with TRBD2. The CDR3 contains 19 residues. V trimming: 4 bases; J trimming: 0 bases; junction bases outside the gene matches: 11. From germline, CDR1 is MGHRA and CDR2 YSYEKL. The CDR3 DNA is TGCGCCAGCAGCCTTAGTAAACTAGCGGGGCCCCCGAACACCGGGGAGCTGTTTTTT. It yields the protein CASSLSKLAGPPNTGELFF.

This chain links TRBV19 with TRBJ2-4; 12 nucleotides align to TRBD2. Trimming cost V 0 bases and J 3 bases; bases outside gene matches: 9. This CDR3 region has 19 residues. In germline, CDR1 is LNHDA, CDR2 SQIVND (reference sequence). The CDR3 DNA reads as TGTGCCAGTAGTATAGAACTAGCGGGAGGCTCTGCGGGCAAAAACATTCAGTACTTC. Its translation is CASSIELAGGSAGKNIQYF.

This clone showed up many times. The chain has TRBV2 and TRBJ2-2; no firm D call. This CDR3 has 14 amino acids. The ends were cut back, 8 bases at V and 4 bases at J, with 14 bases in the middle. Germline CDR1 SNHLY, CDR2 FYNNEI. CDR3 coding DNA: TGTGCCAGCGCGAAACTATATGGCACCGGGGAGCTGTTTTTT. This translates into CASAKLYGTGELFF.

This rearrangement joins TRBV3-1 (or the pseudogene TRBV3-2) to TRBJ2-4; 8 nucleotides line up with TRBD1. Germline loops: CDR1 LGHDT, CDR2 YNNKEL (reference sequence). This CDR3 comprises 15 residues. With 5 bases clipped from V and 5 bases from J, the junction kept 8 bases outside the gene matches. CDR3 sequence (DNA): TGTGCCAGCAGCTATCGGACAGGGACTCAAAACATTCAGTACTTC. It yields the protein CASSYRTGTQNIQYF.

The chain is built from TRBV12-5 and TRBJ2-2, with D perhaps matching TRBD1 (6 bases). Trimming removed 1 base at V and 6 bases at J, with 15 bases between. Germline values: CDR1 LGHNT, CDR2 FRNRAP. CDR3 length: 16 amino acids. The CDR3 loop reads CASGLDLQGEAGELFF. In nucleotides, the CDR3 is TGTGCTAGTGGTTTGGATCTACAGGGCGAAGCCGGGGAGCTGTTTTTT.

This clone was detected a few times. The gene calls are TRBV4-3 and TRBJ2-3; tentative D call: TRBD2 (5 bases). V was shortened by 1 base and J by 9 bases, with 14 bases between the two germline ends. CDR3 length: 14 residues. Germline V gene lookup returns CDR1 LGHNA and CDR2 YSLEER. DNA of the CDR3: TGCGCCAGCAGCCAAGTCCGGGGAAAAGGGACGCAGTATTTT. It specifies CASSQVRGKGTQYF.

The rearrangement uses TRBV7-8 and TRBJ2-7; 7 nucleotides align to TRBD1. Trimming cost V 4 bases and J 7 bases; bases outside gene matches: 13. The CDR3 runs to 15 residues. Germline V gene data show CDR1 as SGHVS and CDR2 as FQNEAQ. The CDR3 DNA sequence: TGTGCCAGCAGCTCACCTGACAGGGAACGTTGGGAGCAGTACTTC. This translates into CASSSPDRERWEQYF. Full variable domain (missing parts from reference TRBV7-8 and TRBJ2-7): GAGVSQSPRYKVAKRGQDVALRCDPISGHVSLFWYQQALGQGPEFLTYFQNEAQLDKSGLPSDRFFAERPEGSVSTLKIQRTQQEDSAVYLCASSSPDRERWEQYFGPGTRLTVT.

The chain recombines TRBV19 with TRBJ2-2, with 13 bases aligning to TRBD2. CDR1 is LNHDA and CDR2 is SQIVND in the germline V gene (reference sequence). V gave up 5 bases and J gave up 0 bases; unmatched junction bases: 9. This CDR3 comprises 19 residues. CDR3 amino acids: CASSDAPGLAGSNTGELFF. DNA for the CDR3: TGTGCCAGTAGTGACGCCCCGGGACTAGCGGGGTCGAACACCGGGGAGCTGTTTTTT.

The chain recombines TRBV27 with TRBJ1-1, with TRBD1 identical over 9 bases. V shed 4 bases and J 4 bases; nucleotides not matched to a gene: 10. The CDR3 loop spans 16 amino acids. Per germline, CDR1 MNHEY and CDR2 SMNVEV (reference sequence). CDR3 protein: CASSSTGGGLGTEAFF. CDR3 nucleotide sequence: TGTGCCAGCAGTTCTACAGGGGGCGGCTTGGGCACTGAAGCTTTCTTT.

V and J are TRBV5-1 and TRBJ2-1; TRBD2 matches at 16 bases. Unmatched junction bases numbered 4, after V lost 4 bases and J lost 6 bases. Per germline, CDR1 SGHRS and CDR2 YFSETQ. The CDR3 is 16 amino acids. For the CDR3, the DNA is TGCGCCAGCAGCCAGGGACTAGCGGGAGGGGGCAATGAGCAGTTCTTC. It encodes CASSQGLAGGGNEQFF.

The chain uses TRBV10-3 and TRBJ2-6; unclear D gene. The CDR3 loop spans 16 amino acids. The V gene's germline CDR1 is ENHRY and CDR2 SYGVKD. Trimming took off 8 bases at V and 0 bases at J, with 14 bases between the two ends. CDR3 in DNA: TGTGCCATCCCAATGGCCCCCAGCTCTGGGGCCAACGTCCTGACTTTC. It codes for CAIPMAPSSGANVLTF.

This clone appeared once. DNA for the CDR3: TGTGCCATCAGTGAGTCGGGACAGGGGAAGGCCTATGGCTACACCTTC. Amino acid sequence: CAISESGQGKAYGYTF. The chain has TRBV10-3 and TRBJ1-2; 10 bases agree with TRBD1. The CDR3 runs to 16 residues. Germline loops: CDR1 ENHRY, CDR2 SYGVKD. V was pared by 0 bases and J by 4 bases, with 5 bases of the junction left unmatched.